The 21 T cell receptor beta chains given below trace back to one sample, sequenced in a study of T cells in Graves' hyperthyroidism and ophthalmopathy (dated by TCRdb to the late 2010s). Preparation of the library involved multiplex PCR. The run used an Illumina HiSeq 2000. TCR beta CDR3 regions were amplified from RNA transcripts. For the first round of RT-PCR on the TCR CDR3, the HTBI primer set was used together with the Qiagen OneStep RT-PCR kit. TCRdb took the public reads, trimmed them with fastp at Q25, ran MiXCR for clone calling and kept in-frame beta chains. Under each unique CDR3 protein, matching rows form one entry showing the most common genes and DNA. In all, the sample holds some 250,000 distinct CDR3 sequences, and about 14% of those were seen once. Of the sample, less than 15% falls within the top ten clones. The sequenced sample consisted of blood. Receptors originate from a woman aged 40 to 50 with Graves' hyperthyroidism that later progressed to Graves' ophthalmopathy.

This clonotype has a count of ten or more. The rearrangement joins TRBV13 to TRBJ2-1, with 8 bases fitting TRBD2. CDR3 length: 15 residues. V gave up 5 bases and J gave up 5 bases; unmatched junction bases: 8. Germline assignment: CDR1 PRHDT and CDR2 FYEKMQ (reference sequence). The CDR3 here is CASSHGTSGDNEQFF. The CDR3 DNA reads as TGTGCCAGCAGCCATGGGACTAGTGGGGACAATGAGCAGTTCTTC.

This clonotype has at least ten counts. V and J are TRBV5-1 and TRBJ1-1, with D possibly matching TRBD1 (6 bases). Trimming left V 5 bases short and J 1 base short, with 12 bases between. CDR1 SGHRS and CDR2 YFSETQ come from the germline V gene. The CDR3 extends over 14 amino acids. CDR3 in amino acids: CASRSGVTNTEAFF. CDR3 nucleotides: TGCGCCAGCAGATCAGGGGTGACGAACACTGAAGCTTTCTTT.

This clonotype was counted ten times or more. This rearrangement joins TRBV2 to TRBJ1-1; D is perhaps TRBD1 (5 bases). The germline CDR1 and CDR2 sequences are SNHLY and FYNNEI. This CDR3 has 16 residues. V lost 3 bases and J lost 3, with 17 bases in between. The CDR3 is CASSDSEALGHTEAFF. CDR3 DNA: TGTGCCAGCAGTGATTCAGAAGCCTTGGGGCACACTGAAGCTTTCTTT.

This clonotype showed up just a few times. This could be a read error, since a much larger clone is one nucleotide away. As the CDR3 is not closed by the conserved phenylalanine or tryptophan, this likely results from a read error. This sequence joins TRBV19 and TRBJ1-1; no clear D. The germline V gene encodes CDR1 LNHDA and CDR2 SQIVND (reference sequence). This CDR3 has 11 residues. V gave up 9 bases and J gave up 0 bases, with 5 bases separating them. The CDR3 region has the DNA TGTGCCAGCCTCATGAACACTGAAGCTTTCCTT. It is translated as CASLMNTEAFL.

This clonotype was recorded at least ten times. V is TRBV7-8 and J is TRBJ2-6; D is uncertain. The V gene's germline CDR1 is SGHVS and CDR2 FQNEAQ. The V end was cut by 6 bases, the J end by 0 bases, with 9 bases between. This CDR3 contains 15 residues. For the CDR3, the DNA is TGTGCCAGCAGTCCCCGAATCTCTGGGGCCAACGTCCTGACTTTC. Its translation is CASSPRISGANVLTF.

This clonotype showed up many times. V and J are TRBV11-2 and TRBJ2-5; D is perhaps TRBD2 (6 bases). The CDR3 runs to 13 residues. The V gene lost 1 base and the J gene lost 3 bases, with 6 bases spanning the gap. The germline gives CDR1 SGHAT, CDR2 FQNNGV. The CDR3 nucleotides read TGTGCCAGCAGCTTAGGGGGGGAAGAGACCCAGTACTTC. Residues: CASSLGGEETQYF.

CDR3 loop: CSARGGNPNEQFF. The CDR3 DNA reads TGCAGTGCTAGGGGGGGGAATCCAAATGAGCAGTTCTTC. The chain recombines TRBV20-1 with TRBJ2-1; 7 nucleotides agree with TRBD2. V lost 3 bases and J lost 7; bases outside the gene matches: 6. CDR3 length: 13 amino acids. Germline CDR1 is DFQATT and CDR2 is SNEGSKA (reference sequence).

The CDR3 loop reads CSASESGRLGADTQYF. For the CDR3, the DNA is TGCAGTGCTAGTGAAAGCGGGAGGCTCGGGGCAGATACGCAGTATTTT. The chain links TRBV20-1 to TRBJ2-3, with TRBD2 matching 9 bases. The CDR3 has 16 amino acids. Germline CDR1 and CDR2: DFQATT and SNEGSKA (reference sequence). Unmatched junction bases numbered 11, after V lost 3 bases and J lost 4 bases.

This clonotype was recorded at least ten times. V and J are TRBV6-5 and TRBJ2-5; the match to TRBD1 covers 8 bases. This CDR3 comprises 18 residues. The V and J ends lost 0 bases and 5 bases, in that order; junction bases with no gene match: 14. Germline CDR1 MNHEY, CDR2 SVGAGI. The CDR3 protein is CASSYSGRSGGVEETQYF. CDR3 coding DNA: TGTGCCAGCAGTTACTCGGGCCGCTCAGGGGGCGTAGAGGAGACCCAGTACTTC.

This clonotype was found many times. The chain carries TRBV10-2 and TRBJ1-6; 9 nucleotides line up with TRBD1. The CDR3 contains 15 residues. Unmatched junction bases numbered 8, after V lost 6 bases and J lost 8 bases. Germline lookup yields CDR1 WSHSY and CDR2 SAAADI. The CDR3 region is CASRRPGQGDSPLHF. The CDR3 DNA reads TGCGCCAGCAGGAGGCCGGGACAGGGCGATTCACCCCTCCACTTT.

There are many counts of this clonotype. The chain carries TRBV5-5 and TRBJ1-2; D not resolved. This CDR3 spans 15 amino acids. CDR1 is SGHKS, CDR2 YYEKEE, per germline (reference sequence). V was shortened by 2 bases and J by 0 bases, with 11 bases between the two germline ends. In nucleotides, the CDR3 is TGTGCCAGCAGCTTTTCCCGGCCGACTAACTATGGCTACACCTTC. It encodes CASSFSRPTNYGYTF.

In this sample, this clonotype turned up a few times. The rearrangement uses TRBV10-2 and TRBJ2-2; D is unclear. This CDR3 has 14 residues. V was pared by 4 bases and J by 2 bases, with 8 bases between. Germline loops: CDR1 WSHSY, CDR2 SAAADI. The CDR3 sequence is CASSVSRNTGELFF. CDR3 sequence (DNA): TGCGCCAGCAGTGTTTCGCGAAACACCGGGGAGCTGTTTTTT.

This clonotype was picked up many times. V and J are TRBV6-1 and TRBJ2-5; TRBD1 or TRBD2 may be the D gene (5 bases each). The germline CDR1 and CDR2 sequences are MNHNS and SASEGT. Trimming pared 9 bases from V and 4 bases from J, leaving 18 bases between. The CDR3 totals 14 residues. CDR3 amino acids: CASRVGTSGETQYF. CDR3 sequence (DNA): TGTGCCAGTAGGGTTGGGACGTCGGGAGAGACCCAGTACTTC.

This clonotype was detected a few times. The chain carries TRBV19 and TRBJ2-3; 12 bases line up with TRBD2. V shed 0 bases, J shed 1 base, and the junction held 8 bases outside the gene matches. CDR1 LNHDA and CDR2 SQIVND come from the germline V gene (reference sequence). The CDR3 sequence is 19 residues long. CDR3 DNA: TGTGCCAGTAGTATAGATCCACCTAGCGGGAGGGGACGCACAGATACGCAGTATTTT. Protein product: CASSIDPPSGRGRTDTQYF.

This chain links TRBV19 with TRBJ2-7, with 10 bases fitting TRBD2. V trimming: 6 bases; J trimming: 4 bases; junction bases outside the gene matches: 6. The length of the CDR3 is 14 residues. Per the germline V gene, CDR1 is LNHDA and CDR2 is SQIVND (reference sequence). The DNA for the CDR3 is TGTGCCAGTAGATCCCTAGCGGGAGAATACGAGCAGTACTTC. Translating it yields CASRSLAGEYEQYF.

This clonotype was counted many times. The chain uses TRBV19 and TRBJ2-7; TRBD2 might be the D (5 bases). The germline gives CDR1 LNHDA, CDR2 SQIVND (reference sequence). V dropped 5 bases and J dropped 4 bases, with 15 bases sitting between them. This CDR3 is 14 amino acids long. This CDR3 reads CASSRDREPYEQYF. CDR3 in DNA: TGTGCCAGTAGTCGGGATAGGGAACCGTACGAGCAGTACTTC. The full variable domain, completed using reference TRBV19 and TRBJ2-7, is DGGITQSPKYLFRKEGQNVTLSCEQNLNHDAMYWYRQDPGQGLRLIYYSQIVNDFQKGDIAEGYSVSREKKESFPLTVTSAQKNPTAFYLCASSRDREPYEQYFGPGTRLTVT.

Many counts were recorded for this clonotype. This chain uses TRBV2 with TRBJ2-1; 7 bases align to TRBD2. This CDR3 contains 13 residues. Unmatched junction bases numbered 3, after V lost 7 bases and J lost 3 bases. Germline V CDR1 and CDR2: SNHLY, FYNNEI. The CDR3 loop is CASTGTNYNEQFF. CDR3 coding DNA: TGTGCCAGCACCGGGACTAACTACAATGAGCAGTTCTTC.

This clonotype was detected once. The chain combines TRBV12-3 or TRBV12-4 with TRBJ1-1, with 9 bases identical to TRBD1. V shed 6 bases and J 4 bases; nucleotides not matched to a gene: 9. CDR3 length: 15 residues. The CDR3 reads CASSPGQGSGTEAFF. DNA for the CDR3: TGTGCCAGCAGCCCGGGACAGGGTAGCGGCACTGAAGCTTTCTTT.

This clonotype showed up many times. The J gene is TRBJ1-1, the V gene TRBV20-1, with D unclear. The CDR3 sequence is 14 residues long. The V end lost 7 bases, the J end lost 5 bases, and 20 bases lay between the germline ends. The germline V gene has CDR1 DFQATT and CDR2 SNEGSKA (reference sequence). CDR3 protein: CSVPVNLLSTEAFF. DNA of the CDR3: TGCAGTGTCCCCGTGAATCTTTTGAGTACTGAAGCTTTCTTT.

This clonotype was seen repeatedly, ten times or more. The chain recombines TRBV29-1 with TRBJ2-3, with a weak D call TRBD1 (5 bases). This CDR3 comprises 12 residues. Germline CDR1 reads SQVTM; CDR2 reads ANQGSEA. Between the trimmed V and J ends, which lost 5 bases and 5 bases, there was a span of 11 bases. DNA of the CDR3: TGCAGCGTTAAAGCAGGGTTAGATACGCAGTATTTT. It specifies CSVKAGLDTQYF.

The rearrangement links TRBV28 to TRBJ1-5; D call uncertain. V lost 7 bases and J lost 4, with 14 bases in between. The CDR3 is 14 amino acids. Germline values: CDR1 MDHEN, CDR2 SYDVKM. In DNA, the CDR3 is TGTGCCAGCATCCCTCGCCCGGGTAATCAGCCCCAGCATTTT. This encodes CASIPRPGNQPQHF.